One T cell receptor (beta chain) is described in this entry. The data were produced by immunoSEQ multiplex PCR, yet TCRdb's version contains in-frame clones alone and is incomplete. The sample comprises 2 million to 2.5 million clones, 90% to 96% of which are singletons, and roughly 0.13% rests with the top ten. This record belongs to a study of shared clonotypes between healthy human individuals. The germline gives CDR1 SGHAT, CDR2 FQNNGV. CDR3 length equals 15 residues. Trimming left V 3 bases short and J 5 bases short, with 16 bases between. The clonotype originates from a man aged 18 to 30 in good health. The sequencing input was naive CD4+ T cells sorted from blood. Subset denoted: CD45RA+ positively selected. The genes are TRBV11-2 and TRBJ2-5; a weak D match, TRBD1 (6 bases). CDR3 sequence reads: CASSLSRGFGETQYF. CDR3 nucleotides: TGTGCCAGCAGCTTGAGCAGGGGCTTTGGGGAGACCCAGTACTTC. Full variable domain (rest looked up from reference TRBV11-2 and TRBJ2-5): EAGVAQSPRYKIIEKRQSVAFWCNPISGHATLYWYQQILGQGPKLLIQFQNNGVVDDSQLPKDRFSAERLKGVDSTLKIQPAKLEDSAVYLCASSLSRGFGETQYFGPGTRLLVL.